The 20 T cell receptor beta chains reported below all come from one sample, sequenced in a study of T-cell reconstitution after alpha-beta-depleted transplantation in children. A library of TCRbeta sequences, prepared with unique molecular identifiers, was generated. TCRdb fed the PCR reads into MiXCR, producing one record per CDR3 protein. The repertoire has 450,000 to 500,000 distinct CDR3 sequences, under 15% of them found once; the top ten carry about 5%. The source was PBMCs from the stem cell graft donor, collected from the stem cell graft. The receptors here all came from a human donor who donated a stem cell graft to a child with combined immunodeficiency.

In its sample, this clonotype was seen many times. The rearrangement joins TRBV21-1 to TRBJ2-2; the table assigns TRBD1, which was not confirmed against the DNA. TRBV21-1 is given as a pseudogene. The length of the CDR3 is 13 residues. CDR3 residues: CASSTRDTGELFF. The CDR3 nucleotides are TGTGCCAGCAGCACCCGGGACACCGGGGAGCTGTTTTTT.

This clonotype was seen many times. This rearrangement joins TRBV25-1 to TRBJ2-3; perhaps TRBD1 as D (5 bases). This CDR3 comprises 13 residues. Looked up from germline, CDR1 is MGHDK and CDR2 is SYGVNS. Trimming cost V 7 bases and J 1 base, with 9 bases left between them. CDR3 coding DNA: TGTGCCAGCAAAGGGGCAGGCACAGATACGCAGTATTTT. Protein sequence: CASKGAGTDTQYF.

The sample holds a few counts of this clonotype. The rearrangement uses TRBV7-7 and TRBJ2-5, with D possibly matching TRBD1 (5 bases). Trimming shortened V by 1 base and J by 5 bases, and 11 bases separated the two germline ends. The length of the CDR3 is 14 residues. Looked up from germline, CDR1 is SSHAT and CDR2 is FNYEAQ (reference sequence). CDR3 sequence reads: CASSLGRATETQYF. The CDR3 DNA follows: TGTGCCAGCAGCTTAGGCAGGGCCACCGAGACCCAGTACTTC.

The DNA for the CDR3 is TGTGCCAGCAGTTACTCGACGCCGACTAGCACAGATACGCAGTATTTT. Translation: CASSYSTPTSTDTQYF. V gene TRBV6-5 combines with J gene TRBJ2-3; D is uncertain. Trimming stripped 0 bases from V and 0 bases from J, with 10 bases between. The CDR3 length is 16 residues. CDR1 and CDR2 (germline): MNHEY, SVGAGI.

This clonotype was seen a few times. The limits of the CDR3 on the DNA are not certain, so only TCRdb's listed CDR3 is given. The chain recombines TRBV28 with TRBJ1-2; TRBD1 is the table's D call and was not checked against the DNA. The CDR3 sequence runs 14 residues, both termini included. The germline gives CDR1 MDHEN, CDR2 SYDVKM. The chain's CDR3 is CASSFFGQGHGYTF.

This clonotype showed up many times. The V and J genes are TRBV12-3 or TRBV12-4 and TRBJ2-1; D is undetermined. This CDR3 comprises 15 residues. Trimming cost V 7 bases and J 4 bases, with 17 bases left between them. DNA of the CDR3: TGTGCCAGCACACAAGAGTCGTCTTCTTACAATGAGCAGTTCTTC. Encoded protein: CASTQESSSYNEQFF.

A few counts support this clonotype. One end of the junction varies from germline; a read error may be responsible. V and J are TRBV20-1 and TRBJ2-1; TRBD2 matches 8 bases. The CDR3 covers 16 residues. From germline, CDR1 is DFQATT and CDR2 SNEGSKA (reference sequence). CDR3 coding DNA: TGCTGTGCTAGCCGGGCCGCAGCGGGAGAGTACAATGAGCAGTTCTTC. Translating it yields CCASRAAAGEYNEQFF.

This clonotype was observed a handful of times. The genes are TRBV7-2 and TRBJ2-1, with 7 bases aligning to TRBD1. The CDR3 consists of 16 residues. Germline V gene lookup returns CDR1 SGHTA and CDR2 FQGNSA. Trimming cost V 2 bases and J 4 bases; bases outside gene matches: 8. CDR3 bases: TGTGCCAGCAGCTTAAGGGACAGCCAGATTTACAATGAGCAGTTCTTC. Amino acid sequence: CASSLRDSQIYNEQFF.

This clonotype came up a few times. The chain employs TRBV15 and TRBJ2-3; D ambiguous. The V and J ends lost 1 base and 3 bases respectively, with 2 bases between them. This CDR3 has 12 amino acids. The germline CDR1 and CDR2 sequences are LNHNV and YYDKDF (reference sequence). The DNA of the CDR3 is TGTGCCACCAGCAGAGGTACAGATACGCAGTATTTT. Its protein is CATSRGTDTQYF.

V gene TRBV24-1 combines with J gene TRBJ2-1, with 10 bases matching TRBD1. The V segment lost 4 bases and the J segment 6 bases; nucleotides outside the gene matches: 8. CDR3 size: 16 residues. The germline CDR1 and CDR2 sequences are KGHDR and SFDVKD. CDR3 coding DNA: TGTGCCACCAGTGACAGACAGGGGGCTGTCTCCAATGAGCAGTTCTTC. This gives the protein CATSDRQGAVSNEQFF.

The chain links TRBV7-3 to TRBJ2-5; D gene ambiguous. Germline lookup yields CDR1 SGHTA and CDR2 FQGTGA. The V and J ends lost 2 bases and 5 bases respectively, with 15 bases between them. The CDR3 sequence is 15 residues long. DNA of the CDR3: TGTGCCAGCAGCTTATATCGTACTCCTGGGGAGACCCAGTACTTC. It is translated as CASSLYRTPGETQYF.

The sample holds a few counts of this clonotype. The chain has TRBV12-3 or TRBV12-4 and TRBJ1-2; D uncertain. V was shortened by 1 base and J by 8 bases, with 11 bases between the two germline ends. The CDR3 covers 13 residues. As DNA, the CDR3 is TGTGCCAGCAGTTTAGGTGGATTTAGAGGCTACACCTTC. Amino acid sequence: CASSLGGFRGYTF.

This clonotype was recorded a few times. V and J are TRBV7-9 and TRBJ1-6, with a possible D match to TRBD1 (5 bases). Germline V CDR1 and CDR2: SEHNR, FQNEAQ (reference sequence). V was clipped by 3 bases and J by 7 bases, with 19 bases between them. The CDR3 runs to 17 residues. The CDR3 loop is CASSFFRGTEGNSPLHF. In DNA form, the CDR3 reads TGTGCCAGCAGCTTTTTTCGTGGCACGGAGGGGAATTCACCCCTCCACTTT.

The V gene is TRBV18, the J gene TRBJ2-5, with 7 bases fitting TRBD1. The CDR3 sequence is 15 residues long. Trimming at V came to 5 bases and at J to 2 bases, leaving 8 bases not matched to a gene. The germline V gene encodes CDR1 KGHSH and CDR2 LQKENI. CDR3 in amino acids: CASSSSRGHQETQYF. The CDR3 bases are TGTGCCAGCTCATCTTCTAGGGGGCATCAAGAGACCCAGTACTTC.

This chain joins TRBV28 and TRBJ2-7, with TRBD2 matching 13 bases. V dropped 6 bases and J dropped 4; count of bases not matched to a gene: 6. This CDR3 has 15 residues. Germline V CDR1 and CDR2: MDHEN, SYDVKM. The CDR3 bases are TGTGCCAGCAGGACTAGCGGGAGGATTGGGTACGAGCAGTACTTC. Its translation: CASRTSGRIGYEQYF.

There are a few counts of this clonotype. The V call is TRBV6-1, the J call TRBJ2-7; D gene ambiguous. CDR1 is MNHNS and CDR2 is SASEGT in the germline V gene. V shed 4 bases and J shed 0 bases, with 10 bases lying between them. CDR3 length: 14 amino acids. The CDR3 region has the DNA TGTGCCAGCAGTGGGAGCGAGAGCTCCTACGAGCAGTACTTC. This encodes CASSGSESSYEQYF.

This chain links TRBV6-5 with TRBJ2-3, with D perhaps given as TRBD1 or TRBD2 (5 bases each). Germline CDR1 and CDR2: MNHEY and SVGAGI. The CDR3 has 14 residues. Deletions cut 2 bases from V and 4 bases from J, with 10 bases between. The CDR3 DNA sequence: TGTGCCAGCAGTTACGGTGGGGACGCAGATACGCAGTATTTT. Protein: CASSYGGDADTQYF.

This clonotype was seen only a few times. The chain carries TRBV5-5 and TRBJ1-3; a weak D match, TRBD1 (6 bases). The CDR3 contains 14 residues. Germline V gene sequence: CDR1 SGHKS, CDR2 YYEKEE (reference sequence). V was cut by 6 bases and J by 2 bases, with 12 bases left in between. In nucleotides, the CDR3 is TGTGCCAGCACCCTTTCAGGGGCTGGAAACACCATATATTTT. Translated: CASTLSGAGNTIYF.

This clonotype was detected many times. V gene TRBV12-3 or TRBV12-4 combines with J gene TRBJ2-1; TRBD2 aligns across 7 bases. The CDR3 is 15 residues long. V was pared by 6 bases and J by 8 bases, with 13 bases of the junction left unmatched. CDR3 bases: TGTGCCAGCAGCGAAGGACTAGTCTCTATCCATGAGCAGTTCTTC. Protein: CASSEGLVSIHEQFF.

The V and J genes are TRBV7-2 and TRBJ2-2; D is unclear. The CDR3 spans 15 residues. Trimming removed 4 bases at V and 6 bases at J, with 15 bases between. Germline V gene lookup returns CDR1 SGHTA and CDR2 FQGNSA. The CDR3 region has the DNA TGTGCCAGCAGCTCCCGCTCGACATCTGCCGGGGAGCTGTTTTTT. Its translation is CASSSRSTSAGELFF.